The 9 T cell receptor beta chains in this list originate from one sample, sequenced in a study of Graves' ophthalmopathy and Graves' hyperthyroidism. The sequenced template was RNA, covering the TCR beta CDR3 region. The first round was an RT-PCR with HTBI primers, and the second round was a multiplex PCR. TCRdb processed the multiplex PCR reads anew with MiXCR; each CDR3 protein has one entry. The data contain a few hundred thousand distinct CDR3 sequences, about 40% of them seen just once; the ten biggest clones take up approximately 4.1%. Material: peripheral blood or thyroid tissue (not recorded which). The receptors were gathered from an adult man with Graves' hyperthyroidism.

In the case of this clonotype: A junction end diverges from the germline sequence, so it may reflect a read error. The genes are TRBV7-8 and TRBJ1-6; 7 positions agree with TRBD1. Germline CDR1 SGHVS, CDR2 FQNEAQ. The CDR3 covers 15 residues. The CDR3 region has the DNA TGTGTCAGCAGTACAACCGGGACAGACGGTTCGCCCCTCCACTTT. This encodes CVSSTTGTDGSPLHF.

With respect to this clonotype: This sequence may be a read error, since a much larger clone differs from it by one base. V and J are TRBV7-8 and TRBJ2-7; D not certain. Looked up from germline, CDR1 is SGHVS and CDR2 is FQNEAQ. The CDR3 loop spans 11 amino acids. The CDR3 DNA reads as TGTGCCAACAGCTCCCTACACGAGCAGTACTTC. Protein product: CANSSLHEQYF.

Concerning this clonotype itself: This may arise from a read error, as a much more abundant clone is one base away. This chain connects TRBV9 to TRBJ2-5, with no clear D. CDR1 and CDR2 (germline): SGDLS, YYNGEE. The CDR3 spans 14 residues. V lost 1 base to trimming and J lost 5 bases, with 12 bases between them. CDR3 amino acids: CASSVSPYSETQYF. The CDR3, as DNA: TGTGCCAGCAGCGTATCCCCCTATTCGGAGACCCAGTACTTC.

This clonotype has ten or more counts. The rearrangement uses TRBV5-4 and TRBJ1-6; 9 positions match TRBD1. The CDR3 runs to 19 residues. The V segment lost 0 bases and the J segment 7 bases; nucleotides outside the gene matches: 14. The germline V gene encodes CDR1 SGHNT and CDR2 YYREEE (reference sequence). CDR3 bases: TGTGCCAGCAGCTTGGTCAACGGACAGGGGAGAGTCAGGAATTCACCCCTCCACTTT. Its translation is CASSLVNGQGRVRNSPLHF.

This clonotype was counted ten times or more. The rearrangement uses TRBV7-6 and TRBJ2-7; D not certain. The CDR3 covers 16 residues. V lost 0 bases and J lost 5, with 17 bases in between. CDR1 and CDR2 (germline): SGHVS, FNYEAQ. The CDR3 DNA reads as TGTGCCAGCAGCTTAGCGCTGGCGGAGATCCCCCACGAGCAGTACTTC. Translated, it gives CASSLALAEIPHEQYF.

This clonotype was recorded many times. This chain joins TRBV15 and TRBJ1-2; the D gene is possibly TRBD1 (5 bases). Germline CDR1 is LNHNV and CDR2 is YYDKDF (reference sequence). This CDR3 contains 14 residues. The V end lost 3 bases, the J end lost 1 base, and 9 bases lay between the germline ends. CDR3 residues: CATSRGPNNYGYTF. The DNA of the CDR3 is TGTGCCACCAGCAGGGGACCGAATAACTATGGCTACACCTTC.

This clonotype was picked up many times. Here the CDR3 reads CASSLRGQDGELFF. The CDR3, as DNA: TGTGCCAGCAGCTTACGGGGGCAAGACGGGGAGCTGTTTTTT. This rearrangement joins TRBV7-3 to TRBJ2-2; D tentatively reads TRBD1 or TRBD2 (6 bases each). Germline CDR1 reads SGHTA; CDR2 reads FQGTGA. Trimming removed 2 bases from V and 7 bases from J, with 11 bases in between. The CDR3 consists of 14 residues.

This chain's CDR3 is CSANRGLGEKLFF. CDR3 sequence (DNA): TGCAGTGCGAACAGGGGATTGGGTGAAAAACTGTTTTTT. V and J are TRBV20-1 and TRBJ1-4; 7 nucleotides line up with TRBD1. Per the germline V gene, CDR1 is DFQATT and CDR2 is SNEGSKA (reference sequence). With V trimmed by 6 bases and J by 7 bases, 8 bases remained unmatched. This CDR3 region has 13 residues.

Ten or more counts support this clonotype. CDR3 loop: CASSVDRGGNEQYF. As DNA, the CDR3 is TGTGCCAGCAGCGTGGACAGGGGCGGAAACGAGCAGTACTTC. V is TRBV9 and J is TRBJ2-7, with 9 bases that match TRBD1. The V segment lost 2 bases and the J segment 5 bases; nucleotides outside the gene matches: 5. Germline V lookup: CDR1 SGDLS, CDR2 YYNGEE. The CDR3 extends over 14 amino acids.